A single sample is the source of the 16 T cell receptor beta chains below, sequenced in a study of shared clonotypes between healthy human individuals. This table comes from immunoSEQ multiplex PCR, and its TCRdb copy is limited to in-frame clones, with some not included. The data contain about half a million clones, 79% of them singletons. The specimen sequenced was PBMCs. The receptors were sampled from a woman between 40 and 50 years old in good health. Some clones in this sample may be carry-over from other donors' samples.

The chain recombines TRBV18 with TRBJ2-5, with 9 bases identical to TRBD2. This CDR3 is 19 amino acids long. J was trimmed by 2 bases and V by 3 bases; bases with no gene match: 16. Germline CDR1 KGHSH, CDR2 LQKENI. This CDR3 reads CASSPMDLSSGSVQETQYF. CDR3 in DNA: TGTGCCAGCTCACCGATGGACCTAAGTAGCGGGAGTGTACAAGAGACCCAGTACTTC.

The rearrangement joins TRBV30 to TRBJ2-2; D ambiguous. CDR1 and CDR2 from the germline V gene are GTSNPN and SVGIG (reference sequence). Trimming took off 7 bases at V and 5 bases at J, with 5 bases between the two ends. The CDR3 is made up of 10 amino acids. The DNA for the CDR3 is TGTGCCTCTTCGACCGGGGAGCTGTTTTTT. Translation: CASSTGELFF.

The chain joins TRBV2 to TRBJ1-6; tentative D call: TRBD1 (6 bases). Germline assignment: CDR1 SNHLY and CDR2 FYNNEI. The V and J ends lost 6 bases and 8 bases respectively, with 14 bases between them. The CDR3 extends over 14 amino acids. CDR3 coding DNA: TGTGCCAGCAGCGTTCGGGAGGGGGATTCACCCCTCCACTTT. This sequence encodes CASSVREGDSPLHF. Full variable domain (rest looked up from reference TRBV2 and TRBJ1-6): EPEVTQTPSHQVTQMGQEVILRCVPISNHLYFYWYRQILGQKVEFLVSFYNNEISEKSEIFDDQFSVERPDGSNFTLKIRSTKLEDSAMYFCASSVREGDSPLHFGNGTRLTVT.

V gene TRBV7-8 combines with J gene TRBJ2-5, with D perhaps TRBD2 (6 bases). Trimming left V 2 bases short and J 4 bases short, with 8 bases between. Germline V gene data show CDR1 as SGHVS and CDR2 as FQNEAQ. The CDR3 is 13 residues long. The CDR3 is CASSLRGGETQYF. The CDR3 DNA sequence: TGTGCCAGCAGCTTACGGGGAGGAGAGACCCAGTACTTC.

The genes are TRBV28 and TRBJ2-1; 10 bases align to TRBD2. J was trimmed by 4 bases and V by 7 bases; bases with no gene match: 10. The CDR3 has 16 residues. The germline CDR1 and CDR2 sequences are MDHEN and SYDVKM. The CDR3 nucleotides are TGTGCCAGCACCCCCCCGGGGACTAGCGCTTACAATGAGCAGTTCTTC. Protein product: CASTPPGTSAYNEQFF. The full variable domain, its missing parts supplied by reference TRBV28 and TRBJ2-1, is DVKVTQSSRYLVKRTGEKVFLECVQDMDHENMFWYRQDPGLGLRLIYFSYDVKMKEKGDIPEGYSVSREKKERFSLILESASTNQTSMYLCASTPPGTSAYNEQFFGPGTRLTVL.

This clone was seen more than once but under ten times. The chain combines TRBV10-2 with TRBJ2-1, with 8 bases identical to TRBD1. With 6 bases clipped from V and 2 bases from J, the junction kept 6 bases outside the gene matches. Germline V lookup: CDR1 WSHSY, CDR2 SAAADI. The CDR3 is 15 amino acids. The DNA of the CDR3 is TGCGCCAGCAGCGAAACAGGGGGGACCTACAATGAGCAGTTCTTC. Encoded protein: CASSETGGTYNEQFF.

The chain joins TRBV2 to TRBJ1-5; a possible D gene is TRBD1 (5 bases). The CDR3 is made up of 16 amino acids. Trimming removed 1 base at V and 3 bases at J, with 13 bases between. CDR1 is SNHLY and CDR2 is FYNNEI in the germline V gene. As DNA, the CDR3 is TGTGCCAGCAGTGAAGTCTGGGACGCCCCCAATCAGCCCCAGCATTTT. As protein: CASSEVWDAPNQPQHF.

The chain is built from TRBV18 and TRBJ1-3; 7 bases are shared with TRBD1. Germline V gene sequence: CDR1 KGHSH, CDR2 LQKENI. With 3 bases clipped from V and 1 base from J, the junction kept 6 bases outside the gene matches. The CDR3 is 16 amino acids. The CDR3 here is CASSPARGLSGNTIYF. CDR3 nucleotide sequence: TGTGCCAGCTCACCTGCAAGGGGGCTATCTGGAAACACCATATATTTT.

In nucleotides, the CDR3 is TGTGCCAGCAGTTTATCCCTGGGGCACATCTCCTACGAGCAGTACTTC. This sequence encodes CASSLSLGHISYEQYF. The J gene is TRBJ2-7, the V gene TRBV28; possibly TRBD1 for D (5 bases). Trimming removed 1 base at V and 0 bases at J, with 13 bases between. This CDR3 region has 16 residues. CDR1 and CDR2 from the germline V gene are MDHEN and SYDVKM.

The J gene is TRBJ2-7, the V gene TRBV7-2; 11 nucleotides align to TRBD2. The germline CDR1 and CDR2 sequences are SGHTA and FQGNSA. Unmatched junction bases numbered 5, after V lost 5 bases and J lost 2 bases. This CDR3 contains 15 residues. The CDR3 here is CASSHLAGGTYEQYF. CDR3 sequence (DNA): TGTGCCAGCAGCCATCTAGCGGGAGGAACCTACGAGCAGTACTTC.

The chain links TRBV6-6 to TRBJ1-5; 7 bases fit TRBD1. Germline V gene data show CDR1 as MNHNY and CDR2 as SVGAGI (reference sequence). The CDR3 totals 15 residues. The J segment lost 0 bases and the V segment lost 9 bases, leaving 8 bases of the junction unmatched. The CDR3 nucleotides are TGTGCCAGTGGGGGTACAGGGGTTAGCAATCAGCCCCAGCATTTT. Protein sequence: CASGGTGVSNQPQHF.

The chain couples TRBV2 to TRBJ2-3; 10 positions agree with TRBD2. Germline assignment: CDR1 SNHLY and CDR2 FYNNEI. The V and J ends lost 2 bases and 3 bases, in that order; junction bases with no gene match: 2. The CDR3 runs to 15 residues. The CDR3 DNA follows: TGTGCCAGCAGTGAACTAGCGGGAGTTACAGATACGCAGTATTTT. This sequence encodes CASSELAGVTDTQYF.

On this clone itself: Other nucleotide sequences from this sample produce the same CDR3. The chain uses TRBV18 and TRBJ2-3; D remains ambiguous. Germline CDR1 is KGHSH and CDR2 is LQKENI. The V end was cut by 1 base, the J end by 0 bases, with 5 bases between. CDR3 length: 14 amino acids. The CDR3 here is CASSPLGSTDTQYF. In DNA form, the CDR3 reads TGTGCCAGCTCACCACTCGGGAGCACAGATACGCAGTATTTT.

The chain couples TRBV7-2 to TRBJ1-4, with a weak D call TRBD1 (6 bases). V dropped 0 bases and J dropped 13 bases, with 18 bases sitting between them. The germline V gene encodes CDR1 SGHTA and CDR2 FQGNSA. The CDR3 loop spans 15 amino acids. The CDR3 here is CASSLAPTGRERLFF. As DNA, the CDR3 is TGTGCCAGCAGCTTAGCCCCCACAGGGAGAGAGAGACTGTTTTTT.

V is TRBV9 and J is TRBJ2-5, with D uncertain. The CDR3 is 14 amino acids. Between the trimmed V and J ends, which lost 0 bases and 1 base, there was a span of 7 bases. Germline V lookup: CDR1 SGDLS, CDR2 YYNGEE. The CDR3 nucleotides are TGTGCCAGCAGCGTAGGTGGCTTCCAAGAGACCCAGTACTTC. Translated: CASSVGGFQETQYF.

CDR3 sequence: CASNPGGSGRASGEQYF. In DNA, the CDR3 is TGTGCCAGCAACCCCGGGGGAAGCGGGAGGGCCTCAGGCGAGCAGTACTTC. V gene TRBV7-9 combines with J gene TRBJ2-7; TRBD2 aligns across 10 bases. Unmatched junction bases numbered 18, after V lost 7 bases and J lost 6 bases. The length of the CDR3 is 17 residues. CDR1 and CDR2 from the germline V gene are SEHNR and FQNEAQ (reference sequence). Based on the CDR3 plus reference TRBV7-9 and TRBJ2-7, the full variable domain is DTGVSQNPRHKITKRGQNVTFRCDPISEHNRLYWYRQTLGQGPEFLTYFQNEAQLEKSRLLSDRFSAERPKGSFSTLEIQRTEQGDSAMYLCASNPGGSGRASGEQYFGPGTRLTVT.